These 22 T cell receptor beta chains came from one sample sequenced in a study of T-cell reconstitution after alpha-beta-depleted transplantation in children. Preparation of the TCRbeta library involved a method that used unique molecular identifiers. TCRdb used MiXCR to reprocess the PCR reads, holding one entry per CDR3 protein. The sample has 500,000 to 750,000 distinct CDR3 sequences; 10% to 15% are singletons. The sample consisted of PBMCs, mostly from graft donor cells, taken 360 days after TCRalphabeta/CD19-depleted stem cell transplant. The receptors were sampled from a male patient younger than 18 who had a stem cell transplant for acute myeloid leukemia, so the T cells may come from the graft donor.

Comments on this clonotype: Germline is not matched at one junction end, which may reflect a read error. V and J are TRBV12-3 or TRBV12-4 and TRBJ2-3; D might be TRBD1 (5 bases). The CDR3 contains 17 residues. The CDR3 loop reads CTSSSPQGLSSTDTQYF. The CDR3 region has the DNA TGTACCAGCAGTTCGCCCCAGGGCCTTTCTAGCACAGATACGCAGTATTTT.

At least ten counts were recorded for this clonotype. The V call is TRBV7-2, the J call TRBJ2-3; 7 bases map to TRBD1. Germline CDR1 and CDR2: SGHTA and FQGNSA. Losses at the gene ends were 2 bases for V and 4 bases for J; bases not matched to a gene: 0. The CDR3 has 13 amino acids. In DNA, the CDR3 is TGTGCCAGCAGCTTACAGGGGGCAGATACGCAGTATTTT. It translates to CASSLQGADTQYF.

This clonotype has just a few counts. This chain connects TRBV5-5 to TRBJ2-2; D is tentatively TRBD1 or TRBD2 (6 bases each). CDR1 is SGHKS and CDR2 is YYEKEE in the germline V gene (reference sequence). The CDR3 consists of 15 residues. Trimming stripped 2 bases from V and 1 base from J, with 9 bases between. The CDR3 sequence is CASSFGGLNTGELFF. In DNA, the CDR3 is TGTGCCAGCAGCTTTGGGGGGCTGAACACCGGGGAGCTGTTTTTT.

This clonotype was found a few times. The chain has TRBV20-1 and TRBJ2-1; D possibly corresponds to TRBD1 (6 bases). Trimming removed 0 bases at V and 4 bases at J, with 13 bases between. CDR3 size: 15 residues. Germline V lookup: CDR1 DFQATT, CDR2 SNEGSKA (reference sequence). The DNA for the CDR3 is TGCAGTGCTAGAGATTTCACTAGGGGGTACAATGAGCAGTTCTTC. It encodes CSARDFTRGYNEQFF.

The V and J genes are TRBV20-1 and TRBJ2-5; D not resolved. Germline V gene data show CDR1 as DFQATT and CDR2 as SNEGSKA (reference sequence). This CDR3 is 14 amino acids long. V lost 6 bases and J 1 base, leaving 15 bases between the germline ends. The DNA for the CDR3 is TGCAGTGCCTCCCGTGTAGGTGCCCAAGAGACCCAGTACTTC. This gives the protein CSASRVGAQETQYF.

This clonotype was seen at least ten times. The chain has TRBV29-1 and TRBJ1-1, with 7 bases lining up with TRBD1. The CDR3 is made up of 13 amino acids. CDR1 and CDR2 from the germline V gene are SQVTM and ANQGSEA. After removal of 5 bases from V and 1 base from J, the junction contained 4 bases not matched to a gene. For the CDR3, the DNA is TGCAGCGTTCTAAGGGACAGGAACACTGAAGCTTTCTTT. Its translation is CSVLRDRNTEAFF. The full variable domain, completed using reference TRBV29-1 and TRBJ1-1, is SAVISQKPSRDICQRGTSLTIQCQVDSQVTMMFWYRQQPGQSLTLIATANQGSEATYESGFVIDKFPISRPNLTFSTLTVSNMSPEDSSIYLCSVLRDRNTEAFFGQGTRLTVV.

This sequence joins TRBV29-1 and TRBJ2-7, with 9 nucleotides matching TRBD2. The CDR3 totals 14 residues. Germline V gene lookup returns CDR1 SQVTM and CDR2 ANQGSEA. V lost 7 bases and J lost 1; bases outside the gene matches: 8. As DNA, the CDR3 is TGCAGCGCAAAGGGGCTAGCGGGATCCTACGAGCAGTACTTC. Its translation: CSAKGLAGSYEQYF.

The chain is built from TRBV9 and TRBJ2-7; TRBD1 aligns across 9 bases. The junction had 10 bases not matched to a gene; V was cut back by 4 bases and J by 5 bases. The CDR3 length is 15 residues. The V gene's germline CDR1 is SGDLS and CDR2 YYNGEE. The CDR3 region is CASSPIDRGGNEQYF. CDR3 in DNA: TGTGCCAGCAGCCCCATTGACAGGGGGGGGAACGAGCAGTACTTC. Full variable domain (rest looked up from reference TRBV9 and TRBJ2-7): DSGVTQTPKHLITATGQRVTLRCSPRSGDLSVYWYQQSLDQGLQFLIQYYNGEERAKGNILERFSAQQFPDLHSELNLSSLELGDSALYFCASSPIDRGGNEQYFGPGTRLTVT.

This clonotype has just a few counts. The chain couples TRBV4-2 to TRBJ2-7; 8 positions match TRBD2. The V segment lost 5 bases and the J segment 5 bases; nucleotides outside the gene matches: 11. The CDR3 covers 15 residues. Germline CDR1 LGHNA, CDR2 YNFKEQ. The CDR3 is CASSFVEREYHEQYF. The CDR3 DNA reads as TGTGCCAGCAGCTTCGTCGAGCGGGAGTACCACGAGCAGTACTTC.

V gene TRBV2 combines with J gene TRBJ2-5; the D gene is possibly TRBD2 (6 bases). This CDR3 has 12 amino acids. Germline CDR1 is SNHLY and CDR2 is FYNNEI. Trimming stripped 6 bases from V and 5 bases from J, with 10 bases between. This CDR3 is CASRSSGETQYF. The CDR3 DNA follows: TGTGCCAGCAGATCCAGCGGGGAGACCCAGTACTTC.

This clonotype occurred many times. CDR3 protein: CASSPFSYEQYF. The CDR3, as DNA: TGTGCCAGCAGCCCCTTCTCGTACGAGCAGTACTTC. The chain carries TRBV7-9 and TRBJ2-7; no reliable D call. V lost 5 bases to trimming and J lost 4 bases, with 9 bases between them. This CDR3 has 12 residues. Germline loops: CDR1 SEHNR, CDR2 FQNEAQ (reference sequence). Together with reference TRBV7-9 and TRBJ2-7, the CDR3 gives the full variable domain: DTGVSQNPRHKITKRGQNVTFRCDPISEHNRLYWYRQTLGQGPEFLTYFQNEAQLEKSRLLSDRFSAERPKGSFSTLEIQRTEQGDSAMYLCASSPFSYEQYFGPGTRLTVT.

This clonotype was found a few times. This rearrangement joins TRBV20-1 to TRBJ2-1; 8 bases fit TRBD2. The CDR3 sequence is 15 residues long. Germline lookup yields CDR1 DFQATT and CDR2 SNEGSKA (reference sequence). J was trimmed by 6 bases and V by 5 bases; bases with no gene match: 12. DNA for the CDR3: TGCAGTGCTGCCGGAGGAGCGGGAGTTGGCAATGAGCAGTTCTTC. Protein: CSAAGGAGVGNEQFF.

This clonotype was recorded many times. This chain links TRBV2 with TRBJ2-3; tentative D call: TRBD2 (6 bases). The V and J ends lost 5 bases and 10 bases respectively, with 16 bases between them. The CDR3 extends over 13 amino acids. Per germline, CDR1 SNHLY and CDR2 FYNNEI. In DNA form, the CDR3 reads TGTGCCAGCAGTTTCCGGACTAACCGACCGCAGTATTTT. Translation: CASSFRTNRPQYF.

This clonotype was recorded a few times. The genes are TRBV29-1 and TRBJ2-2; 10 nucleotides line up with TRBD2. Germline V gene data show CDR1 as SQVTM and CDR2 as ANQGSEA. The J segment lost 4 bases and the V segment lost 6 bases, leaving 5 bases of the junction unmatched. The CDR3 is 14 residues long. The CDR3 reads CSVRTSGATGELFF. The CDR3 DNA reads as TGCAGCGTGCGGACTAGCGGAGCCACCGGGGAGCTGTTTTTT.

The DNA of the CDR3 is TGTGCCACCAGCAGAGATTTTGTGGGACTAGCAGCGTCCCAAGAGACCCAGTACTTC. Its translation: CATSRDFVGLAASQETQYF. The rearrangement joins TRBV15 to TRBJ2-5, with TRBD2 matching 9 bases. The CDR3 covers 19 residues. Germline values: CDR1 LNHNV, CDR2 YYDKDF (reference sequence). V gave up 0 bases and J gave up 1 base; unmatched junction bases: 12.

DNA of the CDR3: TGCAGTGCTAGAGGGGGTTACCGGGACAGGGAAAAGGGCTACTCCTACGAGCAGTACTTC. This sequence encodes CSARGGYRDREKGYSYEQYF. The V and J genes are TRBV20-1 and TRBJ2-7; TRBD1 aligns across 9 bases. Germline values: CDR1 DFQATT, CDR2 SNEGSKA (reference sequence). This CDR3 is built from 20 residues. V dropped 1 base and J dropped 0; count of bases not matched to a gene: 19.

The sample holds a few counts of this clonotype. The rearrangement links TRBV4-3 to TRBJ2-1, with 8 bases fitting TRBD2. Germline V CDR1 and CDR2: LGHNA, YSLEER. The CDR3 consists of 18 residues. Trimming at V came to 0 bases and at J to 6 bases, leaving 13 bases not matched to a gene. DNA of the CDR3: TGCGCCAGCAGCCAAGACGGGACTAGTGAATATGAGGGCAATGAGCAGTTCTTC. As protein: CASSQDGTSEYEGNEQFF.

This clonotype was seen a handful of times. V gene TRBV10-3 combines with J gene TRBJ2-7; TRBD1 matches at 9 bases. The V segment lost 8 bases and the J segment 5 bases; nucleotides outside the gene matches: 13. Germline CDR1 and CDR2: ENHRY and SYGVKD. The CDR3 is 15 residues long. CDR3 residues: CAIGYIGTGPHEQYF. The CDR3 nucleotides are TGTGCCATCGGGTACATCGGGACAGGGCCCCACGAGCAGTACTTC.

V and J are TRBV6-6 and TRBJ1-2; D gene uncertain. The CDR3 extends over 12 amino acids. Trimming removed 2 bases at V and 5 bases at J, with 6 bases between. CDR1 is MNHNY, CDR2 SVGAGI, per germline (reference sequence). In DNA, the CDR3 is TGTGCCAGCAGTTACGGGAGTTATGGCTACACCTTC. Translation gives CASSYGSYGYTF.

The V call is TRBV11-2, the J call TRBJ2-1; D not resolved. Germline CDR1 reads SGHAT; CDR2 reads FQNNGV. Trimming took off 1 base at V and 5 bases at J, with 18 bases between the two ends. The CDR3 extends over 17 amino acids. Here the CDR3 DNA reads TGTGCCAGCAGCTTAGGGTTCGGCGAAACCCCTCACAATGAGCAGTTCTTC. It is translated as CASSLGFGETPHNEQFF. The entire variable domain, with the rest obtained from reference TRBV11-2 and TRBJ2-1, is as follows: EAGVAQSPRYKIIEKRQSVAFWCNPISGHATLYWYQQILGQGPKLLIQFQNNGVVDDSQLPKDRFSAERLKGVDSTLKIQPAKLEDSAVYLCASSLGFGETPHNEQFFGPGTRLTVL.

The sample holds many counts of this clonotype. A much larger clone is a single base away; this may be a read error. The rearrangement uses TRBV29-1 and TRBJ2-7; 13 bases are shared with TRBD2. This CDR3 comprises 14 residues. Germline V gene lookup returns CDR1 SQVTM and CDR2 ANQGSEA. The CDR3 bases are TGCAGCGTTGCGGGACTAGCGGGATCCTACGACCAGTACTTC. Translated: CSVAGLAGSYDQYF.

The gene calls are TRBV28 and TRBJ1-1; no definite D call. There are 11 residues in the CDR3. Germline values: CDR1 MDHEN, CDR2 SYDVKM. V shed 4 bases and J shed 6 bases, with 6 bases lying between them. The CDR3 region has the DNA TGTGCCAGCAGTTACGTGGCTGAAGCTTTCTTT. It translates to CASSYVAEAFF.